This T cell receptor (beta chain) was sequenced during a study of graft-versus-host responses after intestinal transplantation. About the study: Transplant recipients had multivisceral, liver-intestinal, or isolated intestinal grafts. Study conclusions and caveats: Circulating GvH clones peaking coincided with falling HvG clones soon after transplant. Researchers found GvH clones in recipient marrow, and some showed up first in ileum or blood.

Notes on this clone: Antigen specificity is unknown.

The data were produced by immunoSEQ multiplex PCR, yet TCRdb's version contains in-frame clones alone and is incomplete. Of roughly 16,000 clones in the sample, roughly 83% were seen once. Tissue processing of the graft released intraepithelial and lamina propria lymphocytes from it. V shed 4 bases, J shed 6 bases, and the junction held 5 bases outside the gene matches. Germline V gene lookup returns CDR1 LGHNT and CDR2 FRNRAP. The CDR3 runs 14 residues. The specimen was ileum tissue, collected about 600 days after intestinal transplantation. J is TRBJ2-1 and V is TRBV12-5; 8 nucleotides align to TRBD2. The TCR was taken from a human patient who received an intestinal transplant, so some T cells may come from the graft donor. The CDR3 loop reads CASGSLTSGNEQFF. DNA for the CDR3: TGTGCTAGTGGTTCACTCACTAGCGGCAATGAGCAGTTCTTC.